Listed here are 30 T cell receptor beta chains from one sample, sequenced in a study of T-cell memory formation after mild COVID-19. In TCRdb, the 5' RACE reads were re-called with MiXCR into one record per CDR3 protein. The table records hundreds of thousands of distinct CDR3 sequences, 20% to 25% of them present only once. Sample: PBMCs or a T cell subset sorted from them (not recorded which). The receptors were sampled from an adult woman who had mild COVID-19 (a few samples of this study predate the infection). Cell type and time point are not known.

The chain joins TRBV21-1 to TRBJ2-3; TRBD1, the table's D call, was not compared with the DNA. TRBV21-1 is a pseudogene locus. This CDR3 contains 20 residues. CDR3 protein: CASSVSDIRGQGAIADTQYF. As DNA, the CDR3 is TGTGCCAGCAGCGTATCGGATATTAGAGGACAGGGGGCTATCGCAGATACGCAGTATTTT.

V gene TRBV20-1 combines with J gene TRBJ2-1; the match to TRBD2 covers 8 bases. The CDR3 totals 16 residues. The germline CDR1 and CDR2 sequences are DFQATT and SNEGSKA (reference sequence). J lost 7 bases, V lost 0 bases, and 11 bases had no gene match. CDR3 in DNA: TGCAGTGCTAGAGATCTCCCGGGGGGGCTCGGGAATGAGCAGTTCTTC. Translation gives CSARDLPGGLGNEQFF.

This chain links TRBV9 with TRBJ2-3; D might be TRBD1 (5 bases). V was clipped by 0 bases and J by 0 bases, with 8 bases between them. Germline V CDR1 and CDR2: SGDLS, YYNGEE. The CDR3 has 15 amino acids. This CDR3 reads CASSVGWGSTDTQYF. CDR3 nucleotide sequence: TGTGCCAGCAGCGTAGGGTGGGGCAGCACAGATACGCAGTATTTT. Supplemented by reference TRBV9 and TRBJ2-3, the full variable domain reads DSGVTQTPKHLITATGQRVTLRCSPRSGDLSVYWYQQSLDQGLQFLIQYYNGEERAKGNILERFSAQQFPDLHSELNLSSLELGDSALYFCASSVGWGSTDTQYFGPGTRLTVL.

The genes are TRBV12-3 or TRBV12-4 and TRBJ1-1; unclear D gene. This CDR3 comprises 16 residues. V lost 9 bases to trimming and J lost 0 bases, with 20 bases between them. The CDR3 DNA sequence: TGTGCCAGTTCGGATGGACCCCCTGTCATGAACACTGAAGCTTTCTTT. This translates into CASSDGPPVMNTEAFF.

This clonotype appeared a few times. This chain links TRBV2 with TRBJ1-6; D might be TRBD1 (5 bases). Germline V CDR1 and CDR2: SNHLY, FYNNEI. Trimming removed 7 bases at V and 13 bases at J, with 20 bases between. CDR3 length: 14 amino acids. The CDR3 here is CASTPLGEGRPLHF. CDR3 DNA sequence: TGTGCCAGCACCCCTCTAGGGGAGGGCCGGCCCCTCCACTTT.

This clonotype was counted between two and nine times. V usage is TRBV18 and J usage is TRBJ2-1, with 8 bases identical to TRBD2. This CDR3 spans 16 amino acids. V lost 2 bases and J lost 9; bases outside the gene matches: 12. Germline loops: CDR1 KGHSH, CDR2 LQKENI. CDR3 protein: CASSPLAGTSLFEQFF. For the CDR3, the DNA is TGTGCCAGCTCACCATTAGCGGGGACTTCTCTTTTTGAGCAGTTCTTC.

In its sample, this clonotype was seen a few times. V and J are TRBV20-1 and TRBJ2-1; 9 bases match TRBD2. The CDR3 is 14 residues long. Germline lookup yields CDR1 DFQATT and CDR2 SNEGSKA (reference sequence). The V gene end was trimmed by 5 bases and the J gene end by 4 bases; junction bases not matched to a gene: 6. The CDR3 DNA reads TGCAGTGCTTCCCTAGCGGGATTTTACAATGAGCAGTTCTTC. Amino acids: CSASLAGFYNEQFF.

This chain joins TRBV5-1 and TRBJ1-1, with 11 positions matching TRBD1. Germline trimming cut 0 bases from V and 6 bases from J; bases unmatched to any gene: 10. There are 17 residues in the CDR3. Germline assignment: CDR1 SGHRS and CDR2 YFSETQ. The CDR3 is CASSLEGTGGTSAEAFF. The CDR3 coding sequence is TGCGCCAGCAGCTTGGAGGGGACAGGGGGAACGAGCGCTGAAGCTTTCTTT.

This chain links TRBV9 with TRBJ2-1; 7 nucleotides line up with TRBD1. The CDR3 has 14 residues. Germline V gives CDR1 SGDLS, CDR2 YYNGEE. V dropped 3 bases and J dropped 8; count of bases not matched to a gene: 8. The CDR3 is CASSAQGVGDEQFF. CDR3 DNA sequence: TGTGCCAGCAGCGCGCAGGGGGTCGGCGATGAGCAGTTCTTC.

This clonotype was observed many times. The V and J genes are TRBV5-1 and TRBJ2-7, with D tentatively TRBD2 (5 bases). Germline CDR1 and CDR2: SGHRS and YFSETQ. The CDR3 covers 13 residues. V lost 5 bases and J 2 bases, leaving 11 bases between the germline ends. The DNA for the CDR3 is TGCGCCAGCAGTGTCGGAGGTACCTACGAGCAGTACTTC. It is translated as CASSVGGTYEQYF. Supplemented by reference TRBV5-1 and TRBJ2-7, the full variable domain reads KAGVTQTPRYLIKTRGQQVTLSCSPISGHRSVSWYQQTPGQGLQFLFEYFSETQRNKGNFPGRFSGRQFSNSRSEMNVSTLELGDSALYLCASSVGGTYEQYFGPGTRLTVT.

The chain recombines TRBV25-1 with TRBJ2-5; D is perhaps TRBD1 (6 bases). V dropped 6 bases and J dropped 5 bases, with 13 bases sitting between them. CDR1 is MGHDK and CDR2 is SYGVNS in the germline V gene. The CDR3 runs to 13 residues. The CDR3 spells CASRPGTRETQYF. The CDR3 DNA follows: TGTGCCAGCAGACCCGGGACAAGGGAGACCCAGTACTTC.

This chain joins TRBV7-9 and TRBJ2-3; 7 bases match TRBD2. This CDR3 is built from 16 residues. Germline V gene lookup returns CDR1 SEHNR and CDR2 FQNEAQ (reference sequence). The V gene end was trimmed by 4 bases and the J gene end by 0 bases; junction bases not matched to a gene: 7. CDR3: CASSSRTRESTDTQYF. CDR3 nucleotide sequence: TGTGCCAGCAGCTCCCGGACTAGGGAGAGCACAGATACGCAGTATTTT.

This clonotype has a handful of counts. One end of the junction is discordant with germline, which a read error may explain. The CDR3 region is CASSSGVPREPQYF. The CDR3 coding sequence is TGCGCCAGCAGCTCCGGGGTACCAAGAGAGCCCCAGTACTTC. The chain links TRBV5-1 to TRBJ2-5; D possibly corresponds to TRBD2 (5 bases). Germline V gene sequence: CDR1 SGHRS, CDR2 YFSETQ. The CDR3 is 14 amino acids. The entire variable domain, with the rest obtained from reference TRBV5-1 and TRBJ2-5, is as follows: KAGVTQTPRYLIKTRGQQVTLSCSPISGHRSVSWYQQTPGQGLQFLFEYFSETQRNKGNFPGRFSGRQFSNSRSEMNVSTLELGDSALYLCASSSGVPREPQYFGPGTRLLVL.

The chain is built from TRBV7-9 and TRBJ1-2, with D unresolved. Trimming left V 5 bases short and J 7 bases short, with 8 bases between. Germline V gene data show CDR1 as SEHNR and CDR2 as FQNEAQ (reference sequence). The CDR3 totals 11 residues. CDR3 in amino acids: CASSVDTGYTF. The CDR3 nucleotides read TGTGCCAGCAGCGTAGACACTGGCTACACCTTC.

This clonotype turned up a few times. The V gene is TRBV4-3, the J gene TRBJ2-6, with 11 bases identical to TRBD1. The CDR3 covers 20 residues. Trimming took 5 bases from V and 0 from J; bases not matched to a gene: 12. Germline CDR1 LGHNA, CDR2 YSLEER. CDR3 sequence: CASSFRRDRGTNSGANVLTF. Written as DNA, the CDR3 is TGCGCCAGCAGCTTTCGCCGGGACAGGGGGACCAACTCTGGGGCCAACGTCCTGACTTTC.

J is TRBJ1-2 and V is TRBV5-1, with D hard to call. The V end lost 0 bases, the J end lost 6 bases, and 9 bases lay between the germline ends. This CDR3 contains 13 residues. Germline V gene lookup returns CDR1 SGHRS and CDR2 YFSETQ. The CDR3 DNA reads TGCGCCAGCAGCTTGGTGGGTGACGATGGCTACACCTTC. It codes for CASSLVGDDGYTF.

V usage is TRBV6-2 or TRBV6-3 and J usage is TRBJ2-1; no definite D call. The V and J ends lost 7 bases and 7 bases respectively, with 11 bases between them. The CDR3 totals 12 residues. Looked up from germline, CDR1 is MNHEY and CDR2 is SVGEGT. The CDR3 DNA reads as TGTGCCAGCAAGGGATTCGGGAATGAGCAGTTCTTC. It specifies CASKGFGNEQFF.

This clonotype occurred once. The chain employs TRBV12-3 or TRBV12-4 and TRBJ1-6; D is possibly TRBD1 (5 bases). Trimming cost V 1 base and J 13 bases, with 11 bases left between them. This CDR3 has 13 residues. This CDR3 reads CASSLERGRPLHF. The CDR3 DNA sequence: TGTGCCAGCAGTTTAGAACGGGGGAGGCCCCTCCACTTT.

In regard to this clonotype: Mismatch with germline at one junction end may stem from a read error. The J gene is TRBJ2-1, the V gene TRBV12-5; D uncertain. Germline CDR1 is LGHNT and CDR2 is FRNRAP. The CDR3 consists of 15 residues. CDR3 loop: CASGFGLGFGNEQLF. The CDR3 DNA reads TGTGCTAGTGGTTTTGGGCTCGGATTCGGCAATGAGCAGTTATTC.

This clonotype was observed a few times. V is TRBV12-3 or TRBV12-4 and J is TRBJ2-1; TRBD1 agrees at 7 bases. The CDR3 is made up of 15 amino acids. The ends lost 6 bases at V and 3 bases at J; junction bases unmatched: 8. The chain's CDR3 is CASRTGTANYNEQFF. CDR3 DNA sequence: TGTGCCAGCAGAACCGGGACAGCAAACTACAATGAGCAGTTCTTC.

This rearrangement joins TRBV28 to TRBJ2-5; D is unresolved. V was pared by 7 bases and J by 7 bases, with 22 bases between. This CDR3 contains 15 residues. CDR1 is MDHEN and CDR2 is SYDVKM in the germline V gene. The CDR3 region is CASTSIETHLRTQYF. CDR3 DNA sequence: TGTGCCAGCACGTCGATCGAGACACATTTGCGGACCCAGTACTTC.

This clonotype was picked up many times. The chain uses TRBV7-3 and TRBJ2-2, with D unresolved. Germline CDR1 and CDR2: SGHTA and FQGTGA. The CDR3 contains 14 residues. V dropped 3 bases and J dropped 6 bases, with 11 bases sitting between them. CDR3 amino acids: CASSFYGGPGELFF. For the CDR3, the DNA is TGTGCCAGCAGCTTCTACGGTGGCCCCGGGGAGCTGTTTTTT.

This clonotype was detected only a few times. The genes are TRBV6-5 and TRBJ2-3; D assignment may be TRBD1 or TRBD2 (5 bases each). V was shortened by 6 bases and J by 4 bases, with 11 bases between the two germline ends. Germline V gene sequence: CDR1 MNHEY, CDR2 SVGAGI. The CDR3 sequence is 13 residues long. The CDR3 reads CASRRDPPDTQYF. CDR3 in DNA: TGTGCCAGCAGAAGGGACCCCCCAGATACGCAGTATTTT.

With respect to this clonotype: Relative to the germline gene, one junction end is altered; a read error may explain this. The chain joins TRBV7-7 to TRBJ2-6; D uncertain. CDR1 is SSHAT and CDR2 is FNYEAQ in the germline V gene (reference sequence). The CDR3 is made up of 14 amino acids. The CDR3 sequence: CASSRTSGANVLTF. The CDR3 DNA follows: TGTGCTAGCAGCCGCACCTCTGGGGCCAACGTCCTGACTTTC.

This chain connects TRBV6-5 to TRBJ2-3; TRBD2 agrees at 10 bases. The length of the CDR3 is 16 residues. The germline gives CDR1 MNHEY, CDR2 SVGAGI. J gave up 5 bases and V 2 bases, and 7 bases lay outside the gene matches. DNA for the CDR3: TGTGCCAGCAGTTACGTCTCGGTAGCGGGAGGAGATACGCAGTATTTT. Translated: CASSYVSVAGGDTQYF.

The rearrangement joins TRBV9 to TRBJ1-3; D is undetermined. V was clipped by 3 bases and J by 1 base, with 14 bases between them. CDR1 is SGDLS, CDR2 YYNGEE, per germline. This CDR3 contains 16 residues. The CDR3 region has the DNA TGTGCCAGCAGCGAGGCGCCTGTGTTATCTGGAAACACCATATATTTT. The encoded protein is CASSEAPVLSGNTIYF. Looking up the rest from reference TRBV9 and TRBJ1-3 gives the full variable domain: DSGVTQTPKHLITATGQRVTLRCSPRSGDLSVYWYQQSLDQGLQFLIQYYNGEERAKGNILERFSAQQFPDLHSELNLSSLELGDSALYFCASSEAPVLSGNTIYFGEGSWLTVV.

This clonotype has a handful of counts. The V gene is TRBV6-5, the J gene TRBJ1-2; no definite D call. The V gene lost 8 bases and the J gene lost 8 bases, with 15 bases spanning the gap. There are 12 residues in the CDR3. The germline gives CDR1 MNHEY, CDR2 SVGAGI. In DNA form, the CDR3 reads TGTGCCAGCTCATTAGGGCCGGGAGGCTACACCTTC. Translating gives CASSLGPGGYTF.

This sequence joins TRBV4-1 and TRBJ1-5; 9 nucleotides align to TRBD1. CDR1 is MGHRA and CDR2 is YSYEKL in the germline V gene. The length of the CDR3 is 14 residues. J gave up 8 bases and V 2 bases, and 4 bases lay outside the gene matches. This CDR3 reads CASSQYRGPEPQHF. Here the CDR3 DNA reads TGCGCCAGCAGCCAATACAGGGGGCCGGAGCCCCAGCATTTT.

Only a few counts were recorded for this clonotype. This chain uses TRBV27 with TRBJ2-3, with 11 bases aligning to TRBD2. The CDR3 is 15 residues long. CDR1 is MNHEY and CDR2 is SMNVEV in the germline V gene (reference sequence). V lost 6 bases, J lost 3 bases, and 5 bases stayed unmatched. CDR3 protein: CASRDSGGATDTQYF. The CDR3, as DNA: TGTGCCAGCAGGGATAGCGGGGGGGCGACAGATACGCAGTATTTT.

The chain employs TRBV15 and TRBJ1-1; D unclear. With 4 bases removed from V and 0 bases from J, the gap between germline ends came to 6 bases. This CDR3 comprises 13 residues. Germline assignment: CDR1 LNHNV and CDR2 YYDKDF (reference sequence). CDR3 sequence reads: CATSTILNTEAFF. CDR3 DNA: TGTGCCACCAGCACAATACTGAACACTGAAGCTTTCTTT.